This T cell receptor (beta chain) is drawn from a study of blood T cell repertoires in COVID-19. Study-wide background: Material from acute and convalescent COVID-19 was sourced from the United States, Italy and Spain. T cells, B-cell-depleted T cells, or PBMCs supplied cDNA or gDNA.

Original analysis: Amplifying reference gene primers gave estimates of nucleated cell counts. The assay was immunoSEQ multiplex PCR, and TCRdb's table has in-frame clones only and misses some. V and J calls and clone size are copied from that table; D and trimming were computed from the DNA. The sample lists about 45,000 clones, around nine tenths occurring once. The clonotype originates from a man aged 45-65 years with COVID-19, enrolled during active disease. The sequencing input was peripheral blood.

CDR3 sequence: CASSLALWAKNEKLFF. The CDR3 DNA follows: TGTGCCAGCAGCTTAGCCCTCTGGGCAAAAAATGAAAAACTGTTTTTT. V usage is TRBV7-9 and J usage is TRBJ1-4, with D hard to call. The V gene's germline CDR1 is SEHNR and CDR2 FQNEAQ (reference sequence). Trimming cost V 0 bases and J 5 bases, with 13 bases left between them. This CDR3 spans 16 amino acids.